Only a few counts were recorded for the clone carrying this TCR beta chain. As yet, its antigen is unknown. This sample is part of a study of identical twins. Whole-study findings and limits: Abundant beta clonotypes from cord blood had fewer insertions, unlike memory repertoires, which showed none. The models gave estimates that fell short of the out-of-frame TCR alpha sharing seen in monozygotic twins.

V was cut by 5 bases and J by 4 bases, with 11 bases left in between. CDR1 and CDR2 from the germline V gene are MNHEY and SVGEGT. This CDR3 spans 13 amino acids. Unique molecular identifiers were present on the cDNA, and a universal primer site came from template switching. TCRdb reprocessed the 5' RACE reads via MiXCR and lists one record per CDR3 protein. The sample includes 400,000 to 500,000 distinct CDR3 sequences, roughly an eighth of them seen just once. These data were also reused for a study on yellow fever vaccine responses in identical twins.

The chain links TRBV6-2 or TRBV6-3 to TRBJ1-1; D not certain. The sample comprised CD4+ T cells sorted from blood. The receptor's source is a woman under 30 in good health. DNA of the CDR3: TGTGCCAGCAGTCCCTCGGGATTCACTGAAGCTTTCTTT. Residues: CASSPSGFTEAFF.